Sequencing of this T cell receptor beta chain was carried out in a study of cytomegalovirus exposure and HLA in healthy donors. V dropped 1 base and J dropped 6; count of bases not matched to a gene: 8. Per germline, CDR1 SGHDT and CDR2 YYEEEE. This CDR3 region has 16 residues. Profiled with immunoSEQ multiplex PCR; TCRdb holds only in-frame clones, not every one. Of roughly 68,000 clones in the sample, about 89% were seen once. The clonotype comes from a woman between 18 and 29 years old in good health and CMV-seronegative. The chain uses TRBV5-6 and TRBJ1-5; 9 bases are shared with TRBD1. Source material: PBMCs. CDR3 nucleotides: TGTGCCAGCAGCTTGACCCGGGACAGGGTTGGTCAGCCCCAGCATTTT. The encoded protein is CASSLTRDRVGQPQHF.